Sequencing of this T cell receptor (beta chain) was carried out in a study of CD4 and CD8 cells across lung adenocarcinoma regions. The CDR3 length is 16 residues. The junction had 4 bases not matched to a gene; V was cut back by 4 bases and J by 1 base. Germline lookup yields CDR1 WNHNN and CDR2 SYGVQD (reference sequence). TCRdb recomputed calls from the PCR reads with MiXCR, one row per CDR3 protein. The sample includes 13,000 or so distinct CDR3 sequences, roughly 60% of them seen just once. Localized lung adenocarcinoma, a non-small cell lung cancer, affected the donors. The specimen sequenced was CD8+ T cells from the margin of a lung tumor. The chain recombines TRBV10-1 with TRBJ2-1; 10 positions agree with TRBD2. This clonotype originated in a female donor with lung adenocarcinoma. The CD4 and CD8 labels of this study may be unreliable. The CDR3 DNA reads TGCGCCAGCAGTGGACAGCGGGGGGGTTCCTACAATGAGCAGTTCTTC. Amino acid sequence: CASSGQRGGSYNEQFF.